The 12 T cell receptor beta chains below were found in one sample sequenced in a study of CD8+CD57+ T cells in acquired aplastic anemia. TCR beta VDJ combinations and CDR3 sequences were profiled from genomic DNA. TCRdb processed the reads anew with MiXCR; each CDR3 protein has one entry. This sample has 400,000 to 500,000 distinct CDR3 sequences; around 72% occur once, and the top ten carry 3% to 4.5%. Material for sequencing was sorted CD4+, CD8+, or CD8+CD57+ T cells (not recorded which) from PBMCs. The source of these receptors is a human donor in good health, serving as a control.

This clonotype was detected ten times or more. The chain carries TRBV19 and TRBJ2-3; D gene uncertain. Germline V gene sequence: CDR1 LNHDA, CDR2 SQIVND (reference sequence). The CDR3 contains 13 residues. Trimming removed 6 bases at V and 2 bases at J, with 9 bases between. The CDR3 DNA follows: TGTGCCAGTAGGGTGGATTACACAGATACGCAGTATTTT. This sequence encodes CASRVDYTDTQYF.

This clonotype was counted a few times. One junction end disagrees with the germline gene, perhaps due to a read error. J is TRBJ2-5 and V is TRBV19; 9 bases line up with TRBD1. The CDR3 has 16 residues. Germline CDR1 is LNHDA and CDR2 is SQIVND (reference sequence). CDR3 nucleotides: TGTGCCAGCAGTACCAGGTTTGGACAGGGGCAAGAGACCCAGCACTTC. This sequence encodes CASSTRFGQGQETQHF.

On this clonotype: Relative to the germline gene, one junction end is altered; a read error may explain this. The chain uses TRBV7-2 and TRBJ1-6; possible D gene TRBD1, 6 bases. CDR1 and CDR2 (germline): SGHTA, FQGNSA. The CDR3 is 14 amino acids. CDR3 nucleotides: TGTGCCAGCAGTTTAGGAGGAGGGACATCCGCGACAGGATTT. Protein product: CASSLGGGTSATGF.

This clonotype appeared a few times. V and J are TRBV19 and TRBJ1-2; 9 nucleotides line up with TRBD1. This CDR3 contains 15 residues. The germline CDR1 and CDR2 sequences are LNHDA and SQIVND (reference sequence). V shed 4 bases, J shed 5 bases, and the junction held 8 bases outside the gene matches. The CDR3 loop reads CASSTQSTGGYGYTF. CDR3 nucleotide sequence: TGTGCCAGTAGTACCCAATCGACAGGGGGTTATGGCTACACCTTC.

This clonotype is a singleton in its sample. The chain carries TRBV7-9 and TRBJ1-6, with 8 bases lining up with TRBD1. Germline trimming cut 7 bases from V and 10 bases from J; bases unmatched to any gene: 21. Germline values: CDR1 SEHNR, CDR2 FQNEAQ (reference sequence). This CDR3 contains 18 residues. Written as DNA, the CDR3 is TGTGCCAGCACCGAGGACAGGGCTGGCATTGAGCAGTTCTCACCCCTCCACTTT. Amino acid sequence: CASTEDRAGIEQFSPLHF.

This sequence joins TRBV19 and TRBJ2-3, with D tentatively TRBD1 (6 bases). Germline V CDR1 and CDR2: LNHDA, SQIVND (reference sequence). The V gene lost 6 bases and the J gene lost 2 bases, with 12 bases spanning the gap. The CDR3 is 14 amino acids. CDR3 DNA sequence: TGTGCCAGTAGCTCAAACAGGGACACAGATACGCAGTATTTT. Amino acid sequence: CASSSNRDTDTQYF.

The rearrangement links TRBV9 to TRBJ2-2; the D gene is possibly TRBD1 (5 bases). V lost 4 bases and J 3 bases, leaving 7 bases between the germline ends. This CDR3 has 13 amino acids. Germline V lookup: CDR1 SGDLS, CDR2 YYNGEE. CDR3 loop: CASSPGHTGELFF. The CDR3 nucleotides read TGTGCCAGCAGCCCAGGGCACACCGGGGAGCTGTTTTTT.

The CDR3 sequence: CASSQAPLGDYGYTF. CDR3 coding DNA: TGTGCCAGCAGCCAGGCCCCGCTGGGAGACTATGGCTACACCTTC. V usage is TRBV5-5 and J usage is TRBJ1-2; D is undetermined. Germline V gives CDR1 SGHKS, CDR2 YYEKEE (reference sequence). CDR3 length: 15 residues. V dropped 4 bases and J dropped 3 bases, with 16 bases sitting between them.

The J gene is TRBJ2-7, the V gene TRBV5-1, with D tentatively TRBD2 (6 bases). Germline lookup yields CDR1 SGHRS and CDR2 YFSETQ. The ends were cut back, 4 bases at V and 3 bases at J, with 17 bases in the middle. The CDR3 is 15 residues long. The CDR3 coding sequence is TGCGCCAGCAGCGTGGACATGGGGGGAAACTACGAGCAGTACTTC. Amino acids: CASSVDMGGNYEQYF.

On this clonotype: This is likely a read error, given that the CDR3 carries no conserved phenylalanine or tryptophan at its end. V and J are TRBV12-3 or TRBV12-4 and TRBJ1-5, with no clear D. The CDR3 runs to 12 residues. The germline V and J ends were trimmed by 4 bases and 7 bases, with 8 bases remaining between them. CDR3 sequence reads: CASSYGQQPQHS. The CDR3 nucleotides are TGTGCCAGCAGTTATGGGCAGCAGCCCCAGCATTCT.

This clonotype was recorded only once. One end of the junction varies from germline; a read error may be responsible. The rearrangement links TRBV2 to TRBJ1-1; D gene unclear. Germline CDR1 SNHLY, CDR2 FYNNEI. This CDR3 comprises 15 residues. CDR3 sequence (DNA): TGTGCCAGCAGCCGCTTTGGTACCCCACCATACCGCAAGCGCTTT. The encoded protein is CASSRFGTPPYRKRF.

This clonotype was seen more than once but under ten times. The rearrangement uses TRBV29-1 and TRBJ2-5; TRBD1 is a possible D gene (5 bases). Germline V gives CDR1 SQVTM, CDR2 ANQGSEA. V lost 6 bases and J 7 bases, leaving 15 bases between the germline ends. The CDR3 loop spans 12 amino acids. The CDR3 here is CSVGDSIRTQYF. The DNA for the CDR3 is TGCAGCGTCGGTGACAGTATTCGGACCCAGTACTTC.